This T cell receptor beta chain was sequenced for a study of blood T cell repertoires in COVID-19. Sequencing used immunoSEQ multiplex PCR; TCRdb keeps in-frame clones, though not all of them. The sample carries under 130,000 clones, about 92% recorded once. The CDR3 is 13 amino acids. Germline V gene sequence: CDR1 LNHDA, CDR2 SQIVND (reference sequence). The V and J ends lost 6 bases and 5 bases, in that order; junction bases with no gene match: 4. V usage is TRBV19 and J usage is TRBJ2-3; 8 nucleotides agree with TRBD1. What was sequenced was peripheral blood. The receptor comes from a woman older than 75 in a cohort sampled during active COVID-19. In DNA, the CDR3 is TGTGCCAGTAGCCGGACAGGGCAAGATACGCAGTATTTT. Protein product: CASSRTGQDTQYF. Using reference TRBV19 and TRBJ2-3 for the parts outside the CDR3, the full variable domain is DGGITQSPKYLFRKEGQNVTLSCEQNLNHDAMYWYRQDPGQGLRLIYYSQIVNDFQKGDIAEGYSVSREKKESFPLTVTSAQKNPTAFYLCASSRTGQDTQYFGPGTRLTVL.